This TCR beta chain was identified in a study of T cell clonality in common variable immunodeficiency. Study-level points and caveats: Shared TCRbeta clones were fewer between CVID subjects than controls. Reportedly, TCR beta sequences from common variable immunodeficiency showed fewer deletions and N-nucleotide insertions.

Using immunoSEQ multiplex PCR, the repertoire was profiled, and TCRdb retains in-frame clones only, with some absent. The sample includes approximately 38,000 clones, none of them occurring once. For this clone: The antigen is undetermined. The CDR3 extends 3 residues past the end of the read, so its final part is completed from the germline J gene.

CDR1 and CDR2 (germline): LNHDA, SQIVND (reference sequence). Trimming removed 10 bases from V and 6 bases from J; junction bases left unmatched: 8. The CDR3 contains 13 residues. Sequenced input: peripheral blood mononuclear cells. This chain uses TRBV19 with TRBJ1-5; 8 bases agree with TRBD1. The clonotype was recovered from a human donor with common variable immunodeficiency. The sequenced part of the CDR3 DNA is TGTGCCACCAAGACAGGGGCTGCTCAGCCC. Its translation: CATKTGAAQP. The whole CDR3 sequence reads CATKTGAAQPQHF.